Listed here is a single TCR beta chain. This record comes from a study of blood T cell repertoires in COVID-19. Overall study: Some COVID-19 samples were acute and others convalescent; all came from the United States, Italy and Spain. PBMCs, B-cell-depleted T cells, or T cells were the source of the cDNA or gDNA that made up the material.

Per the authors' pipeline: From reference gene primer amplification, estimates of nucleated cell counts were derived. TCRdb keeps only in-frame clones here, not all; method: immunoSEQ multiplex PCR. For V, J and clone size, that table is used; D and trimming come from the DNA. The sample has about 98,000 clones; about 80% are singletons. Sequenced: peripheral blood. The receptor comes from a man between 60 and 75 years old with acute or convalescent COVID-19.

CDR3 amino acids: CASSPPGREEAFF. The CDR3 DNA reads TGTGCCAGTAGTCCCCCAGGACGGGAGGAAGCTTTCTTT. V is TRBV19 and J is TRBJ1-1; the D is unclear. Germline lookup yields CDR1 LNHDA and CDR2 SQIVND (reference sequence). The V end was cut by 5 bases, the J end by 8 bases, with 15 bases between. CDR3 length: 13 residues.